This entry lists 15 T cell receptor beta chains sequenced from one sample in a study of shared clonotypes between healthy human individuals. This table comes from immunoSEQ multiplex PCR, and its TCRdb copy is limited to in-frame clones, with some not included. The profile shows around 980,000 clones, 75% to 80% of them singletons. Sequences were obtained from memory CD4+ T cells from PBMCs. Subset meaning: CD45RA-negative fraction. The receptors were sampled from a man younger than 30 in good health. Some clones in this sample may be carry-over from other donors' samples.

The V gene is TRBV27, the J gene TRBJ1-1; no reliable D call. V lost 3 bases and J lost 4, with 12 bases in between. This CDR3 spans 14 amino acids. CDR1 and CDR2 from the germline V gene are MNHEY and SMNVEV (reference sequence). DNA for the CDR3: TGTGCCAGCAGTTTGTCTGAGTTAATCACTGAAGCTTTCTTT. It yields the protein CASSLSELITEAFF.

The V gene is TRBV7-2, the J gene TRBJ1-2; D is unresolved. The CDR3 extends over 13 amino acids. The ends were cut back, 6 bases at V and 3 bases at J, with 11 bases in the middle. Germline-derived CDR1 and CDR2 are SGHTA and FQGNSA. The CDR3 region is CASSPSVYYGYTF. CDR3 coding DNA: TGTGCCAGCAGTCCATCAGTGTACTATGGCTACACCTTC.

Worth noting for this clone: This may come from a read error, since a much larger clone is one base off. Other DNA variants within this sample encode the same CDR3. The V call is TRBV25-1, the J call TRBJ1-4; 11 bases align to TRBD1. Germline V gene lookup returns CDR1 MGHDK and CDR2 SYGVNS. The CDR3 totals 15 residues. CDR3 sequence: CASSEPGQGDEKLFF. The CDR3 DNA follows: TGTGCCAGCAGTGAACCGGGACAGGGGGATGAAAAACTGTTCTTT.

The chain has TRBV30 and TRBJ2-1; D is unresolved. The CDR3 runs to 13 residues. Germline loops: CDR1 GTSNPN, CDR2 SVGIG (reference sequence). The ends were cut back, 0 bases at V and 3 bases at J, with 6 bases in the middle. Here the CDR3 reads CAWSVDDYNEQFF. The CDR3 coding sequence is TGTGCCTGGAGTGTTGACGACTACAATGAGCAGTTCTTC.

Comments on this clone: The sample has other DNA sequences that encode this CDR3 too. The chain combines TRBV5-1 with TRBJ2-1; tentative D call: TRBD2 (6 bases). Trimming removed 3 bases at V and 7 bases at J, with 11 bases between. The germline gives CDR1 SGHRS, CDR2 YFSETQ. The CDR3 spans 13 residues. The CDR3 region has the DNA TGCGCCAGCAGCTCACCGGGAGCGAATGAGCAGTTCTTC. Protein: CASSSPGANEQFF.

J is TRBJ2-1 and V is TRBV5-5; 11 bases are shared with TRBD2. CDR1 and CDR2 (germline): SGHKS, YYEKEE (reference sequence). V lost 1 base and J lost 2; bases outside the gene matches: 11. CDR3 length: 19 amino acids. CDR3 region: CASSLSGTSGPGAYNEQFF. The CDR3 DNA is TGTGCCAGCAGCTTGAGCGGGACTAGCGGCCCTGGGGCCTACAATGAGCAGTTCTTC.

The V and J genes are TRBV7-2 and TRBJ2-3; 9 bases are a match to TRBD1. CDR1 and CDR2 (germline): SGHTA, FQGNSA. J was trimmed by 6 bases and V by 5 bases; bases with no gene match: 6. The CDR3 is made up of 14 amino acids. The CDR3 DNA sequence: TGTGCCAGCAGCCCAGGGACAGGGATGGATACGCAGTATTTT. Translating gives CASSPGTGMDTQYF.

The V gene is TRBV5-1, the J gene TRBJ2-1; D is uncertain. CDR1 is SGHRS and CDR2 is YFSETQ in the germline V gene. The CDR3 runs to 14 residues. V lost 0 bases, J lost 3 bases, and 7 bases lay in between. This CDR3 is CASSLEQYYNEQFF. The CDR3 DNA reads TGCGCCAGCAGCTTGGAGCAGTACTACAATGAGCAGTTCTTC.

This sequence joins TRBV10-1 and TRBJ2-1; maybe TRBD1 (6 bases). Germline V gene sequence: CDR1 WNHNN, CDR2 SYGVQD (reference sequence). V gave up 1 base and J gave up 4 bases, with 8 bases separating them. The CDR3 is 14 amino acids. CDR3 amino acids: CASSEFGQYNEQFF. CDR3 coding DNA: TGCGCCAGCAGTGAGTTCGGACAGTACAATGAGCAGTTCTTC.

CDR3 nucleotide sequence: TGTGCCAGCAGATCTTTAGCGGGAGGCCCTTACAATGAGCAGTTCTTC. Its translation: CASRSLAGGPYNEQFF. The chain has TRBV11-2 and TRBJ2-1; 10 bases fit TRBD2. CDR3 size: 16 residues. J gave up 4 bases and V 6 bases, and 9 bases lay outside the gene matches. Germline V gene sequence: CDR1 SGHAT, CDR2 FQNNGV.

CDR3 nucleotide sequence: TGTGCCAGCAGTACGGAAGGCAGGAGAGGAGAGACCCAGTACTTC. This translates into CASSTEGRRGETQYF. The rearrangement uses TRBV28 and TRBJ2-5; D gene unclear. Between the trimmed V and J ends, which lost 5 bases and 4 bases, there was a span of 17 bases. CDR1 MDHEN and CDR2 SYDVKM come from the germline V gene. The CDR3 spans 15 residues. Supplemented by reference TRBV28 and TRBJ2-5, the full variable domain reads DVKVTQSSRYLVKRTGEKVFLECVQDMDHENMFWYRQDPGLGLRLIYFSYDVKMKEKGDIPEGYSVSREKKERFSLILESASTNQTSMYLCASSTEGRRGETQYFGPGTRLLVL.

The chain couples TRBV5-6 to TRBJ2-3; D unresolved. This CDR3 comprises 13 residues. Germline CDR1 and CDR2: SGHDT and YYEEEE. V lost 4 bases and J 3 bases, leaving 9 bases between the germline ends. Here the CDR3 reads CASSVRQTDTQYF. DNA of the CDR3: TGTGCCAGCAGCGTCCGGCAGACAGATACGCAGTATTTT.

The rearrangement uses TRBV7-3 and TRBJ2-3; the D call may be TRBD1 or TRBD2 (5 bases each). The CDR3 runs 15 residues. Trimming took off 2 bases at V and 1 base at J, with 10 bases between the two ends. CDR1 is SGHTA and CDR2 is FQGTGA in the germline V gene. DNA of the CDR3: TGTGCCAGCAGCTTAGGGGGAGCGGGCACAGATACGCAGTATTTT. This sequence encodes CASSLGGAGTDTQYF.

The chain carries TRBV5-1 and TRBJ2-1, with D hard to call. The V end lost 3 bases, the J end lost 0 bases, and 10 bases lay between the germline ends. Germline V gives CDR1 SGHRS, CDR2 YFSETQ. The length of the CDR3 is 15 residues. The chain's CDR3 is CASSSHLTSYNEQFF. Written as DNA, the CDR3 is TGCGCCAGCAGCTCCCACCTCACCTCCTACAATGAGCAGTTCTTC.

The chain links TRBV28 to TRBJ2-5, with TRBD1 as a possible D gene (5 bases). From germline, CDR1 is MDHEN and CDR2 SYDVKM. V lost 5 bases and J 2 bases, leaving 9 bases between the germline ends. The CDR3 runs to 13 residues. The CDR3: CASSGAEQETQYF. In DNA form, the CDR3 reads TGTGCCAGCAGTGGGGCAGAACAAGAGACCCAGTACTTC.